These 29 T cell receptor beta chains originate from one sample sequenced in a study of beta chain features in type 1 diabetes. Since all of the isolated RNA was reverse transcribed, expressed TCRB transcripts were what got sequenced. Measured with immunoSEQ multiplex PCR; TCRdb has only the in-frame clones, and not every one. The top ten hold around 0.43% of the sample, which has 130,000 to 150,000 clones, under 60% seen once. The source material was Tregs from blood. Every receptor here comes from a man aged 18 to 29 in good health.

The rearrangement joins TRBV28 to TRBJ2-7; D is undetermined. V lost 6 bases and J 1 base, leaving 13 bases between the germline ends. CDR1 MDHEN and CDR2 SYDVKM come from the germline V gene. This CDR3 comprises 14 residues. The CDR3 DNA reads as TGTGCCAGCAGCCTCCCTTCCGGGTCCTACGAGCAGTACTTC. Amino acids: CASSLPSGSYEQYF. The variable domain in full, completed from reference TRBV28 and TRBJ2-7, reads DVKVTQSSRYLVKRTGEKVFLECVQDMDHENMFWYRQDPGLGLRLIYFSYDVKMKEKGDIPEGYSVSREKKERFSLILESASTNQTSMYLCASSLPSGSYEQYFGPGTRLTVT.

This clone was counted a few times. This chain joins TRBV4-2 and TRBJ2-2, with 13 positions matching TRBD2. The CDR3 spans 17 residues. CDR1 is LGHNA, CDR2 YNFKEQ, per germline. Unmatched junction bases numbered 2, after V lost 2 bases and J lost 2 bases. CDR3 amino acids: CASSQLGLAGNTGELFF. CDR3 nucleotide sequence: TGTGCCAGCAGCCAACTGGGACTAGCGGGAAACACCGGGGAGCTGTTTTTT.

In its sample, this clone was seen once. This chain links TRBV6-5 with TRBJ2-7; no firm D call. Germline CDR1 and CDR2: MNHEY and SVGAGI. V was shortened by 2 bases and J by 0 bases, with 8 bases between the two germline ends. CDR3 length: 14 amino acids. The CDR3, as DNA: TGTGCCAGCAGTTACGCGTCCGCCTCCTACGAGCAGTACTTC. Translation: CASSYASASYEQYF.

This clone was recorded a few times. This rearrangement joins TRBV7-9 to TRBJ2-3; TRBD2 is a possible D gene (5 bases). Germline assignment: CDR1 SEHNR and CDR2 FQNEAQ (reference sequence). This CDR3 has 16 residues. Trimming cost V 5 bases and J 0 bases, with 15 bases left between them. CDR3 sequence (DNA): TGTGCCAGCAGCGCTCATGTGGGAGTTAGCACAGATACGCAGTATTTT. Encoded protein: CASSAHVGVSTDTQYF.

The rearrangement links TRBV7-2 to TRBJ2-6; D may be TRBD2 (6 bases). With 5 bases removed from V and 2 bases from J, the gap between germline ends came to 16 bases. Germline V gene lookup returns CDR1 SGHTA and CDR2 FQGNSA. The CDR3 runs to 17 residues. For the CDR3, the DNA is TGTGCCAGCAGCCACACAGGCGGGGCCGCTGGGGCCAACGTCCTGACTTTC. Translation: CASSHTGGAAGANVLTF.

The chain joins TRBV7-2 to TRBJ2-1; TRBD2 matches 8 bases. V shed 5 bases and J 15 bases; nucleotides not matched to a gene: 12. The CDR3 is made up of 13 amino acids. Looked up from germline, CDR1 is SGHTA and CDR2 is FQGNSA. CDR3: CASSQPPGLDLFF. Written as DNA, the CDR3 is TGTGCCAGCAGCCAACCACCGGGACTAGATCTGTTCTTC.

This chain connects TRBV9 to TRBJ2-7; perhaps TRBD2 as D (6 bases). CDR1 SGDLS and CDR2 YYNGEE come from the germline V gene. The CDR3 has 14 amino acids. Deletions cut 0 bases from V and 0 bases from J, with 7 bases between. The CDR3 spells CASSVDGSSYEQYF. CDR3 in DNA: TGTGCCAGCAGCGTAGACGGGAGCTCCTACGAGCAGTACTTC. Looking up the rest from reference TRBV9 and TRBJ2-7 gives the full variable domain: DSGVTQTPKHLITATGQRVTLRCSPRSGDLSVYWYQQSLDQGLQFLIQYYNGEERAKGNILERFSAQQFPDLHSELNLSSLELGDSALYFCASSVDGSSYEQYFGPGTRLTVT.

The chain has TRBV6-5 and TRBJ2-5; TRBD1 aligns across 9 bases. CDR1 and CDR2 (germline): MNHEY, SVGAGI. The CDR3 loop spans 15 amino acids. Losses at the gene ends were 2 bases for V and 4 bases for J; bases not matched to a gene: 5. This chain's CDR3 is CASSYMDRGVETQYF. CDR3 sequence (DNA): TGTGCCAGCAGTTACATGGACAGGGGAGTAGAGACCCAGTACTTC.

This chain joins TRBV20-1 and TRBJ2-5; D gene uncertain. The CDR3 runs 11 residues. Germline V gene lookup returns CDR1 DFQATT and CDR2 SNEGSKA (reference sequence). Deletions cut 6 bases from V and 5 bases from J, with 10 bases between. CDR3 coding DNA: TGCAGTGCCCGGGTCTGGGAGACCCAGTACTTC. This translates into CSARVWETQYF.

The V gene is TRBV5-6, the J gene TRBJ2-7; D uncertain. V was pared by 3 bases and J by 3 bases, with 10 bases between. CDR1 and CDR2 from the germline V gene are SGHDT and YYEEEE. This CDR3 region has 13 residues. As DNA, the CDR3 is TGTGCCAGCAGCTGGTCCCTAATCTACGAGCAGTACTTC. Residues: CASSWSLIYEQYF.

The chain employs TRBV6-5 and TRBJ2-1, with D tentatively TRBD1 (6 bases). V was trimmed by 4 bases and J by 0 bases, leaving 10 bases between them. Germline V lookup: CDR1 MNHEY, CDR2 SVGAGI. CDR3 length equals 15 residues. CDR3 bases: TGTGCCAGCAGTTGGACAGCAAGCTCCTACAATGAGCAGTTCTTC. Its protein product is CASSWTASSYNEQFF.

The table lists this clone with a count of one. V and J are TRBV4-2 and TRBJ1-2; D uncertain. Germline V CDR1 and CDR2: LGHNA, YNFKEQ. The CDR3 extends over 15 amino acids. Trimming removed 2 bases from V and 4 bases from J, with 14 bases in between. The CDR3 region is CASSQTGGYGYGYTF. As DNA, the CDR3 is TGTGCCAGCAGCCAAACCGGCGGGTATGGCTATGGCTACACCTTC.

In nucleotides, the CDR3 is TGCGCCAGCAGCTTGCAGGGGGTAGTAACCCTCTACGAGCAGTACTTC. It translates to CASSLQGVVTLYEQYF. The gene calls are TRBV5-1 and TRBJ2-7; TRBD1 aligns across 7 bases. The J segment lost 3 bases and the V segment lost 1 base, leaving 10 bases of the junction unmatched. The CDR3 length is 16 residues. The V gene's germline CDR1 is SGHRS and CDR2 YFSETQ.

The rearrangement uses TRBV6-1 and TRBJ2-7, with 8 bases that match TRBD2. J lost 2 bases, V lost 7 bases, and 7 bases had no gene match. The germline V gene has CDR1 MNHNS and CDR2 SASEGT. This CDR3 spans 14 amino acids. Here the CDR3 reads CASTLTSAAYEQYF. The CDR3 DNA reads TGTGCCAGCACTCTGACTAGCGCTGCCTACGAGCAGTACTTC.

The V call is TRBV11-2, the J call TRBJ1-5; D gene unclear. This CDR3 has 14 amino acids. From germline, CDR1 is SGHAT and CDR2 FQNNGV. Trimming removed 1 base from V and 6 bases from J, with 10 bases in between. The CDR3 loop reads CASSLATWSQPQHF. The CDR3 DNA follows: TGTGCCAGCAGCTTAGCTACCTGGAGTCAGCCCCAGCATTTT.

This chain links TRBV11-1 with TRBJ1-1; D is ambiguous. V shed 4 bases and J shed 1 base, with 7 bases lying between them. This CDR3 region has 13 residues. In germline, CDR1 is SGHAT, CDR2 FQDESV (reference sequence). In DNA, the CDR3 is TGTGCCAGCAGCTCACAGTGGAACACTGAAGCTTTCTTT. This encodes CASSSQWNTEAFF.

The J gene is TRBJ2-3, the V gene TRBV29-1, with 12 bases identical to TRBD2. Germline loops: CDR1 SQVTM, CDR2 ANQGSEA. The CDR3 is made up of 15 amino acids. The V and J ends lost 5 bases and 4 bases, in that order; junction bases with no gene match: 7. The CDR3 nucleotides are TGCAGCGTTCGTCGACTAGCGGGAGTGCCAGATACGCAGTATTTT. Protein sequence: CSVRRLAGVPDTQYF.

This rearrangement joins TRBV28 to TRBJ2-7; 7 nucleotides align to TRBD2. V shed 5 bases, J shed 1 base, and the junction held 8 bases outside the gene matches. This CDR3 has 15 amino acids. Germline V gives CDR1 MDHEN, CDR2 SYDVKM. The CDR3 region has the DNA TGTGCCAGCAGTCCGCCTACTAGCGCTTCCTACGAGCAGTACTTC. Translating gives CASSPPTSASYEQYF.

This clone turned up a few times. The chain combines TRBV7-2 with TRBJ2-5, with TRBD2 matching 9 bases. CDR1 is SGHTA and CDR2 is FQGNSA in the germline V gene. The junction had 8 bases not matched to a gene; V was cut back by 4 bases and J by 5 bases. The CDR3 covers 15 residues. In DNA form, the CDR3 reads TGTGCCAGCAGCTGGCGGGGGGGGGTCCCTGAGACCCAGTACTTC. Its translation: CASSWRGGVPETQYF.

J is TRBJ2-3 and V is TRBV11-1; 9 bases agree with TRBD1. V was clipped by 5 bases and J by 4 bases; unmatched bases: 7. CDR3 size: 15 residues. Germline assignment: CDR1 SGHAT and CDR2 FQDESV (reference sequence). CDR3 protein: CASSPRWTGADTQYF. The CDR3, as DNA: TGTGCCAGCAGCCCCCGGTGGACAGGGGCAGATACGCAGTATTTT.

This clone was counted between two and nine times. The rearrangement joins TRBV28 to TRBJ2-5; D may be TRBD2 (6 bases). The CDR3 totals 14 residues. Germline V gives CDR1 MDHEN, CDR2 SYDVKM. V gave up 2 bases and J gave up 5 bases, with 12 bases separating them. In DNA, the CDR3 is TGTGCCAGCAGTTTAGGAGGGACTGTTGAGACCCAGTACTTC. This codes for CASSLGGTVETQYF.

This clone occurred a few times. This chain connects TRBV7-9 to TRBJ2-7; possible D gene TRBD2, 7 bases. This CDR3 spans 16 amino acids. The V gene's germline CDR1 is SEHNR and CDR2 FQNEAQ (reference sequence). Deletions cut 1 base from V and 5 bases from J, with 18 bases between. CDR3 region: CASSLGTRGFGDEQYF. CDR3 DNA sequence: TGTGCCAGCAGCTTAGGGACTAGGGGGTTCGGAGACGAGCAGTACTTC.

This sequence joins TRBV10-3 and TRBJ2-5; D is perhaps TRBD1 (5 bases). Matching the DNA end better, TRBJ2-7 makes the J call doubtful. Per germline, CDR1 ENHRY and CDR2 SYGVKD. The CDR3 spans 11 residues. The CDR3 nucleotides read TGTGCCATCAGCCAGGGTTACGAGCAGTACTTC. This sequence encodes CAISQGYEQYF.

The chain is built from TRBV9 and TRBJ2-7, with D possibly TRBD1 on 6 matching bases. Trimming took off 0 bases at V and 0 bases at J, with 7 bases between the two ends. The CDR3 extends over 14 amino acids. The germline V gene encodes CDR1 SGDLS and CDR2 YYNGEE. The CDR3, as DNA: TGTGCCAGCAGCGTAGGCAGGGGCTCCTACGAGCAGTACTTC. It yields the protein CASSVGRGSYEQYF.

The chain employs TRBV29-1 and TRBJ2-1, with D maybe TRBD2 (6 bases). V was clipped by 0 bases and J by 8 bases, with 11 bases between them. CDR3 length equals 13 residues. Germline CDR1 reads SQVTM; CDR2 reads ANQGSEA. The CDR3 DNA sequence: TGCAGCGTTGAAGATTGGCTAGCGTATGAGCAGTTCTTC. Encoded protein: CSVEDWLAYEQFF.

This clone occurred a few times. The chain couples TRBV29-1 to TRBJ1-1; TRBD1 matches 10 bases. V lost 5 bases to trimming and J lost 3 bases; unmatched junction nucleotides: 3. The CDR3 is 13 amino acids. Looked up from germline, CDR1 is SQVTM and CDR2 is ANQGSEA. CDR3 in amino acids: CSVRQGADTEAFF. Here the CDR3 DNA reads TGCAGCGTTCGACAGGGGGCCGACACTGAAGCTTTCTTT.

The rearrangement uses TRBV19 and TRBJ2-1, with TRBD2 matching 7 bases. CDR3 length: 14 amino acids. V was pared by 0 bases and J by 15 bases, with 11 bases of the junction left unmatched. The germline V gene encodes CDR1 LNHDA and CDR2 SQIVND (reference sequence). The CDR3 region is CASSIDWGGPERFF. The CDR3 DNA sequence: TGTGCCAGTAGTATAGATTGGGGAGGGCCAGAGAGGTTCTTC. Variable domain in full (rest from reference TRBV19 and TRBJ2-1): DGGITQSPKYLFRKEGQNVTLSCEQNLNHDAMYWYRQDPGQGLRLIYYSQIVNDFQKGDIAEGYSVSREKKESFPLTVTSAQKNPTAFYLCASSIDWGGPERFFGPGTRLTVL.

This clone has just a few counts. The V and J genes are TRBV7-8 and TRBJ1-5; D is ambiguous. Between the trimmed V and J ends, which lost 1 base and 5 bases, there was a span of 6 bases. Germline CDR1 SGHVS, CDR2 FQNEAQ. The CDR3 extends over 13 amino acids. The CDR3 DNA follows: TGTGCCAGCAGCTTAGTAGAGGATCAGCCCCAGCATTTT. Protein: CASSLVEDQPQHF.

The chain uses TRBV7-2 and TRBJ2-3; TRBD2 matches at 12 bases. CDR1 and CDR2 from the germline V gene are SGHTA and FQGNSA. This CDR3 comprises 15 residues. With 7 bases clipped from V and 5 bases from J, the junction kept 7 bases outside the gene matches. CDR3 bases: TGTGCCAGCAACCCGACGGGACTAGCGGGAGATACGCAGTATTTT. It is translated as CASNPTGLAGDTQYF. The complete variable domain, with remaining parts taken from reference TRBV7-2 and TRBJ2-3, reads GAGVSQSPSNKVTEKGKDVELRCDPISGHTALYWYRQSLGQGLEFLIYFQGNSAPDKSGLPSDRFSAERTGGSVSTLTIQRTQQEDSAVYLCASNPTGLAGDTQYFGPGTRLTVL.